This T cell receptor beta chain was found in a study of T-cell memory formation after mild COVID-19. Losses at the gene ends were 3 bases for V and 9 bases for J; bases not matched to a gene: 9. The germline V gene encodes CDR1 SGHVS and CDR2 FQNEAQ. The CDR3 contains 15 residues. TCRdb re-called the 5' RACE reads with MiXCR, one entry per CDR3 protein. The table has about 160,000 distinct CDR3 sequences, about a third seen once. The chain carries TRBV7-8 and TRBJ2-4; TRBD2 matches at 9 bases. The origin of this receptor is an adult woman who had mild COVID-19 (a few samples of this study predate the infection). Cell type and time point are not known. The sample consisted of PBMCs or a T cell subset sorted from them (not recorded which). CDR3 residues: CASSLEWLAGSIQYF. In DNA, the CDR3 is TGTGCCAGCAGCTTGGAGTGGCTAGCGGGGAGCATTCAGTACTTC.